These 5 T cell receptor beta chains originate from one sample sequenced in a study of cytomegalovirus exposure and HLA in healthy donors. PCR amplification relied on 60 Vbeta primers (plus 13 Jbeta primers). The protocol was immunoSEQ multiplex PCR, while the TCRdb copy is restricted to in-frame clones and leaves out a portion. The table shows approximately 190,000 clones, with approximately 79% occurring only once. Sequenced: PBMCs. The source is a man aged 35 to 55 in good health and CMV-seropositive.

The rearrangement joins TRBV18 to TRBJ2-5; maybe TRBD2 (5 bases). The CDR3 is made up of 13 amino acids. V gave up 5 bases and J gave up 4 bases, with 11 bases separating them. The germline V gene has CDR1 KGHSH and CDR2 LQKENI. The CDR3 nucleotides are TGTGCCAGCTCAGTCGGGATTCGAGAGACCCAGTACTTC. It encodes CASSVGIRETQYF.

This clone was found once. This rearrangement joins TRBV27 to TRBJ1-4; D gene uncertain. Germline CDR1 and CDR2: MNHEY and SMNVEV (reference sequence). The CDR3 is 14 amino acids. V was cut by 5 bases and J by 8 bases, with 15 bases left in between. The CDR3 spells CASSVGDLREKLFF. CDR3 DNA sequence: TGTGCCAGCAGTGTCGGAGACTTAAGGGAAAAACTGTTTTTT.

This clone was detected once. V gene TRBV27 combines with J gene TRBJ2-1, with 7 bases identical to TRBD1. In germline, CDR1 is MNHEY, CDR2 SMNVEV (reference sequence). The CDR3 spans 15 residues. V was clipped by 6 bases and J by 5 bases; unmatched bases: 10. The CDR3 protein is CASRIGAGGHNEQFF. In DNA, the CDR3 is TGTGCCAGCAGAATAGGGGCAGGGGGACACAATGAGCAGTTCTTC.

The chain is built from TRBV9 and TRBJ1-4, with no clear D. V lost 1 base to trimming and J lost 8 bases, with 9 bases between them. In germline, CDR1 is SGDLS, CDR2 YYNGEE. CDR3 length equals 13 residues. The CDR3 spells CASSVYPGEKLFF. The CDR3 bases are TGTGCCAGCAGCGTATACCCGGGGGAAAAACTGTTTTTT.

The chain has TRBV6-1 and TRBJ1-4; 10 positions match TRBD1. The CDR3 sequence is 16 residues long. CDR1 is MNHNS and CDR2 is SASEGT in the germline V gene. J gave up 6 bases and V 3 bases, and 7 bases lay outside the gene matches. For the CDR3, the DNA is TGTGCCAGCAGTGATTTAGCCGGGACAGGGGATGAAAAACTGTTTTTT. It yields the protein CASSDLAGTGDEKLFF.